What follows are 10 T cell receptor beta chains derived from one specimen sequenced in a study of blood T cell repertoires in COVID-19 (TCRdb year 2020). Library prep was done by the immunoSEQ multiplex PCR assay. Entries here come from immuneACCESS through TCRdb and include only in-frame sequences with V and J called. Some clones fail to appear in such tables; in the studies checked, an unresolved V gene covers under half of the shortfall, and the cause of the remainder is unknown. This sample is represented by some 220,000 clones; roughly four fifths of them were singletons. In total, the top ten clones hold roughly 1.3% of the sample. Sequencing was performed on PBMCs or T cells enriched from blood (not recorded which). These TCRs come from a woman in her forties with acute COVID-19.

V is TRBV27 and J is TRBJ2-7, with D tentatively TRBD1 (5 bases). V shed 8 bases and J shed 2 bases, with 19 bases lying between them. This CDR3 is built from 15 residues. Germline V gene lookup returns CDR1 MNHEY and CDR2 SMNVEV (reference sequence). The CDR3 reads CASGLISRAPYEQYF. CDR3 nucleotide sequence: TGTGCCAGCGGCTTGATTAGCAGGGCCCCCTACGAGCAGTACTTC.

This rearrangement joins TRBV18 to TRBJ2-5; D is perhaps TRBD1 (5 bases). V lost 1 base to trimming and J lost 1 base, with 7 bases between them. This CDR3 is built from 14 residues. The germline V gene has CDR1 KGHSH and CDR2 LQKENI. CDR3 DNA: TGTGCCAGCTCACCACACGACAGCCAAGAGACCCAGTACTTC. Amino acids: CASSPHDSQETQYF. The whole variable domain, remainder taken from reference TRBV18 and TRBJ2-5, is NAGVMQNPRHLVRRRGQEARLRCSPMKGHSHVYWYRQLPEEGLKFMVYLQKENIIDESGMPKERFSAEFPKEGPSILRIQQVVRGDSAAYFCASSPHDSQETQYFGPGTRLLVL.

This chain uses TRBV28 with TRBJ2-7; 12 bases match TRBD2. The J segment lost 5 bases and the V segment lost 5 bases, leaving 10 bases of the junction unmatched. This CDR3 comprises 16 residues. The germline CDR1 and CDR2 sequences are MDHEN and SYDVKM. The DNA of the CDR3 is TGTGCCAGCAGTACAACCCTAGCGGGAGGGAAGGACGAGCAGTACTTC. It specifies CASSTTLAGGKDEQYF.

This clone appeared a few times. This chain links TRBV15 with TRBJ1-2; no definite D call. V shed 1 base and J shed 6 bases, with 18 bases lying between them. The germline V gene encodes CDR1 LNHNV and CDR2 YYDKDF (reference sequence). This CDR3 comprises 16 residues. The DNA for the CDR3 is TGTGCCACCAGCAGAGCCCTCGAAGCGGGGAGCGATGGCTACACCTTC. Translation: CATSRALEAGSDGYTF.

The chain carries TRBV7-2 and TRBJ2-3; 7 bases line up with TRBD2. The CDR3 spans 14 residues. The trim removed 6 bases at V and 6 bases at J, leaving 9 bases unmatched. Germline CDR1 reads SGHTA; CDR2 reads FQGNSA. CDR3 DNA: TGTGCCAGCAGGGTGGGGGGGGAAGGCGATACGCAGTATTTT. Its translation: CASRVGGEGDTQYF.

The gene calls are TRBV7-9 and TRBJ2-7, with TRBD1 matching over 10 bases. Germline V gene lookup returns CDR1 SEHNR and CDR2 FQNEAQ (reference sequence). The CDR3 spans 14 residues. The V and J ends lost 3 bases and 6 bases, in that order; junction bases with no gene match: 5. CDR3 nucleotide sequence: TGTGCCAGCAGCTTTCCGGGACAGGGGTTCGAGCAGTACTTC. Protein: CASSFPGQGFEQYF.

The J gene is TRBJ1-5, the V gene TRBV27, with 7 bases lining up with TRBD1. The V gene end was trimmed by 3 bases and the J gene end by 4 bases; junction bases not matched to a gene: 6. Germline V lookup: CDR1 MNHEY, CDR2 SMNVEV (reference sequence). The CDR3 runs 15 residues. The CDR3 DNA follows: TGTGCCAGCAGTTTCATCAGGGGGAGGAATCAGCCCCAGCATTTT. Translated: CASSFIRGRNQPQHF.

This chain uses TRBV4-3 with TRBJ1-4; tentative D call: TRBD1 (5 bases). The CDR3 is 15 amino acids. Between the trimmed V and J ends, which lost 3 bases and 2 bases, there was a span of 10 bases. CDR1 is LGHNA, CDR2 YSLEER, per germline. CDR3 amino acids: CASSQDPGTNEKLFF. CDR3 in DNA: TGCGCCAGCAGCCAGGACCCAGGGACTAATGAAAAACTGTTTTTT.

V is TRBV9 and J is TRBJ1-5; 8 bases agree with TRBD1. V shed 3 bases, J shed 0 bases, and the junction held 5 bases outside the gene matches. Per germline, CDR1 SGDLS and CDR2 YYNGEE. The CDR3 loop spans 16 amino acids. CDR3 loop: CASSGRQGSSNQPQHF. The CDR3 DNA sequence: TGTGCCAGCAGCGGGCGACAGGGGAGTAGCAATCAGCCCCAGCATTTT.

This sequence joins TRBV9 and TRBJ2-1; 13 bases align to TRBD2. Germline CDR1 and CDR2: SGDLS and YYNGEE. After removal of 7 bases from V and 2 bases from J, the junction contained 9 bases not matched to a gene. There are 17 residues in the CDR3. The CDR3 sequence: CASLPGLAGDTYNEQFF. Here the CDR3 DNA reads TGTGCCAGCCTACCCGGACTAGCGGGAGACACCTACAATGAGCAGTTCTTC.